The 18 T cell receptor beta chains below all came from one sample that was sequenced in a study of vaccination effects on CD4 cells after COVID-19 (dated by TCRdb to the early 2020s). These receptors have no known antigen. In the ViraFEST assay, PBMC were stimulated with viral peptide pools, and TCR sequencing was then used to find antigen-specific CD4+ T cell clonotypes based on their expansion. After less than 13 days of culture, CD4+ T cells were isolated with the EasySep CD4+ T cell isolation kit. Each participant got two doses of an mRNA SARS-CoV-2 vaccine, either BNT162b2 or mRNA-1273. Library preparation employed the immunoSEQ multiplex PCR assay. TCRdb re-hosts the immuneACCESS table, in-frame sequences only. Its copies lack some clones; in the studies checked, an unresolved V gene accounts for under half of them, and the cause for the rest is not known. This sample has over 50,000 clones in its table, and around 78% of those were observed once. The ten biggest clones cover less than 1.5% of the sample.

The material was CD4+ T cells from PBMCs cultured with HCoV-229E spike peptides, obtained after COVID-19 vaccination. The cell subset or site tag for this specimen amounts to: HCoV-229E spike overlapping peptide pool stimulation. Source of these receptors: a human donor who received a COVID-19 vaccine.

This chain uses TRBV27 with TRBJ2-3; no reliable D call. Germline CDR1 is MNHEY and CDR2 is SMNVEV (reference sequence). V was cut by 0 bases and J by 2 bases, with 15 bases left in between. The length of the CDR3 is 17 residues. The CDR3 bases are TGTGCCAGCAGTTTATCGCGGATCGTTCTGGACACAGATACGCAGTATTTT. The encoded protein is CASSLSRIVLDTDTQYF.

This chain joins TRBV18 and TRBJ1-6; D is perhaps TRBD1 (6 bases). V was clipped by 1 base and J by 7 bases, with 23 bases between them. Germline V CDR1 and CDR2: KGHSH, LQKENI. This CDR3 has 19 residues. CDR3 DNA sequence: TGTGCCAGCTCACCACGAGGCGTCCAGGGGAATTCGGTAAATTCACCCCTCCACTTT. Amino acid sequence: CASSPRGVQGNSVNSPLHF. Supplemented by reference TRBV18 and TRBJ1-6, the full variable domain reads NAGVMQNPRHLVRRRGQEARLRCSPMKGHSHVYWYRQLPEEGLKFMVYLQKENIIDESGMPKERFSAEFPKEGPSILRIQQVVRGDSAAYFCASSPRGVQGNSVNSPLHFGNGTRLTVT.

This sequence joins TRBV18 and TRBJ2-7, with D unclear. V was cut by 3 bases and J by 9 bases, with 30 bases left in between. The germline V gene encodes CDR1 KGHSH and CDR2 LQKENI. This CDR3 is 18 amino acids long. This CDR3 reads CASSPFDRNKGVSMGQYV. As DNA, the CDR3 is TGTGCCAGCTCACCTTTCGATCGAAACAAGGGTGTGAGCATGGGGCAGTACGTC.

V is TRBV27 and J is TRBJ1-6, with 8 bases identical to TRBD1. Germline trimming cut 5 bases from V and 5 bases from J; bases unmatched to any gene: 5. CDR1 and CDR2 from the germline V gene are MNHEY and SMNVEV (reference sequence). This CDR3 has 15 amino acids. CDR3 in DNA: TGTGCCAGCAGTCAAGGACAGGGAAATAATTCACCCCTCCACTTT. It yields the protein CASSQGQGNNSPLHF.

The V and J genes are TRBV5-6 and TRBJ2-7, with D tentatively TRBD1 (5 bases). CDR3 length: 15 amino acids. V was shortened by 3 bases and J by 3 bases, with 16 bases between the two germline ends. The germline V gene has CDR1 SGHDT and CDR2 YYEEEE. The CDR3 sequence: CASSWPRPTGYEQYV. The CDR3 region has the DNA TGTGCCAGCAGCTGGCCTAGGCCCACAGGCTACGAGCAGTACGTC.

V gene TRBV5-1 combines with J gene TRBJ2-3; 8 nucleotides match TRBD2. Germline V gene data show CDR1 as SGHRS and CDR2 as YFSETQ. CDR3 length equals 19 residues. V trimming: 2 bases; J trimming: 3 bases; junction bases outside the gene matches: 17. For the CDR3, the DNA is TGCGCCAGCAGCTTCAACACGAACCGGGGACTAGAAAAAACAGATACGCAGTATTTT. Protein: CASSFNTNRGLEKTDTQYF.

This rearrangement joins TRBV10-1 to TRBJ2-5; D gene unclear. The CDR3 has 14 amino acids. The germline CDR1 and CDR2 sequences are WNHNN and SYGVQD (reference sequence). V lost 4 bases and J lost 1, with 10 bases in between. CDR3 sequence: CASSVDLLQETQYF. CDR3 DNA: TGCGCCAGCAGTGTCGACTTGCTCCAAGAGACCCAGTACTTC.

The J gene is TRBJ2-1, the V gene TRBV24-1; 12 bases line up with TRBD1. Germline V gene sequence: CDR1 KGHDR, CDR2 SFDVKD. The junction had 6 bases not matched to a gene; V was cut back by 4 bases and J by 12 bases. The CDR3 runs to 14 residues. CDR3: CATSDPGTGGGQFF. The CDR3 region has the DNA TGTGCCACCAGTGACCCCGGGACAGGGGGCGGGCAGTTCTTC.

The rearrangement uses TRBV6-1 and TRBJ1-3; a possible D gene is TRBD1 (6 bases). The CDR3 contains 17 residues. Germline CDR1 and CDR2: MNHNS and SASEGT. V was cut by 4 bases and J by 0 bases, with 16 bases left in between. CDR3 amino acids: CASSGSGVPRSGNTIYF. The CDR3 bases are TGTGCCAGCAGTGGTTCAGGGGTCCCTCGCTCTGGAAACACCATATATTTT.

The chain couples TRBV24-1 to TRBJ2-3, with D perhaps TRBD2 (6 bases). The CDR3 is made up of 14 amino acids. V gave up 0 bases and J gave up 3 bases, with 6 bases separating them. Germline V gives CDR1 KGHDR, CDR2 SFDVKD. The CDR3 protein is CATSDLRGTDTQYF. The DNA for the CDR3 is TGTGCCACCAGTGATTTGCGGGGGACAGATACGCAGTATTTT.

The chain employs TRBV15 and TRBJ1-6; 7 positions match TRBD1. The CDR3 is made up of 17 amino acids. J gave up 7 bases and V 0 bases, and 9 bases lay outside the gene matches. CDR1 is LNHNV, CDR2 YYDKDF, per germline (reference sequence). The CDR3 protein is CATSRDPGGQRNSPLHF. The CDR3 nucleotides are TGTGCCACCAGCAGAGACCCGGGGGGACAGCGGAATTCACCCCTCCACTTT.

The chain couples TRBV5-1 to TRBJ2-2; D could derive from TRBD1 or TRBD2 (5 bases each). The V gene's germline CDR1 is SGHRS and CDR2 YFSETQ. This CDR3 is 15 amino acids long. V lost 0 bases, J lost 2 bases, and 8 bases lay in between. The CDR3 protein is CASSLGGVNTGELFF. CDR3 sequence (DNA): TGCGCCAGCAGCTTGGGAGGGGTCAACACCGGGGAGCTGTTTTTT.

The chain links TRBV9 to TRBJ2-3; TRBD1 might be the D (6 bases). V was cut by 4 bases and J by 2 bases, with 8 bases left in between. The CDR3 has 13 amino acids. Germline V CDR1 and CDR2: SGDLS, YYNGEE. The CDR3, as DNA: TGTGCCAGCAGCACAGGGTTCACAGATACGCAGTATTTT. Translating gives CASSTGFTDTQYF.

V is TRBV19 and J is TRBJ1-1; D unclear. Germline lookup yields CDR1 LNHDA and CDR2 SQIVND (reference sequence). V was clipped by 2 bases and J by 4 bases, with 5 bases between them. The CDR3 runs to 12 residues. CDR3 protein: CASSIRVTEAFF. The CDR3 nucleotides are TGTGCCAGTAGTATACGGGTCACTGAAGCTTTCTTT.

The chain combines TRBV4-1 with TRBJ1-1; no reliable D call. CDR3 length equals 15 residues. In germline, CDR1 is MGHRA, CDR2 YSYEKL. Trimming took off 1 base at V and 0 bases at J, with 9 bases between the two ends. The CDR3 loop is CASSQGARLNTEAFF. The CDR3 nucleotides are TGCGCCAGCAGCCAAGGCGCCAGGTTGAACACTGAAGCTTTCTTT.

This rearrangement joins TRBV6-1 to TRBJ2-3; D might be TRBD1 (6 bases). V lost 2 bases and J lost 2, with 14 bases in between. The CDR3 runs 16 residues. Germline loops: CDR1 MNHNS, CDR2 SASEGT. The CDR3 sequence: CASSEHGTGPTDTQYF. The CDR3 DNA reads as TGTGCCAGCAGTGAACATGGTACAGGGCCCACAGATACGCAGTATTTT.

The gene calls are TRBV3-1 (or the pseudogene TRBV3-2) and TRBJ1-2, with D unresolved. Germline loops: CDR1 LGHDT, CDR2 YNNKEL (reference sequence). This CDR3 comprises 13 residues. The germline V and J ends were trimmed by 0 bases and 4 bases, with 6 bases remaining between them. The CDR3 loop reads CASSQEGSYGYTF. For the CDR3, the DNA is TGTGCCAGCAGCCAAGAAGGCAGCTATGGCTACACCTTC.

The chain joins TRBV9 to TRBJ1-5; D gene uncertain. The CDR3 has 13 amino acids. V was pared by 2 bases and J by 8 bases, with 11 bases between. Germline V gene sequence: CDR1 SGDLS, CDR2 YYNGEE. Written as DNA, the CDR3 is TGTGCCAGCAGCGTCGGGCCCCAGGAGCCCCAGCATTTT. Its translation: CASSVGPQEPQHF.